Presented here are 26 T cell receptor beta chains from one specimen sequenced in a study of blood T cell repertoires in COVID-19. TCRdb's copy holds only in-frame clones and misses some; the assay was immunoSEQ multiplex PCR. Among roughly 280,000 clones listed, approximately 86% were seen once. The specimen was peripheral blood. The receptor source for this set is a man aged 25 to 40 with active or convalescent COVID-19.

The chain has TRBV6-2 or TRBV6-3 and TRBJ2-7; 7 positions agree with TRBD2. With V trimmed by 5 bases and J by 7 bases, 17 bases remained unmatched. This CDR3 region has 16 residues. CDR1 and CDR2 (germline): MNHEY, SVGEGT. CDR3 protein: CASSDLGLGKEEEQYF. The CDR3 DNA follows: TGTGCCAGCAGTGATCTCGGACTAGGGAAAGAAGAGGAGCAGTACTTC.

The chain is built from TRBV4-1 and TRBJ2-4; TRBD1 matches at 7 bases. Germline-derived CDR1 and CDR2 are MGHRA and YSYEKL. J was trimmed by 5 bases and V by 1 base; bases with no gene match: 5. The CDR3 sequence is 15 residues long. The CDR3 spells CASSQATGTENIQYF. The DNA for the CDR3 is TGCGCCAGCAGCCAAGCCACCGGGACAGAAAACATTCAGTACTTC.

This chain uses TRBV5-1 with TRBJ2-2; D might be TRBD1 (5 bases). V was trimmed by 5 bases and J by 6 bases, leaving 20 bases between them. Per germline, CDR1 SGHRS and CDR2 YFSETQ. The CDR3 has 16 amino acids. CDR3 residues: CASSMYGARAPGELFF. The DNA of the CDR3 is TGCGCCAGCAGTATGTATGGGGCGCGTGCCCCCGGGGAGCTGTTTTTT. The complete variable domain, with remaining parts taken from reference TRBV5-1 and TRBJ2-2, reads KAGVTQTPRYLIKTRGQQVTLSCSPISGHRSVSWYQQTPGQGLQFLFEYFSETQRNKGNFPGRFSGRQFSNSRSEMNVSTLELGDSALYLCASSMYGARAPGELFFGEGSRLTVL.

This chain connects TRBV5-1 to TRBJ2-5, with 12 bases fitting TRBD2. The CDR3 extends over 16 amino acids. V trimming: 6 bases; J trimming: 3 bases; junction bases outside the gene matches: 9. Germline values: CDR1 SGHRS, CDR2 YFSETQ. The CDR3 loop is CASKTSGGNIKETQYF. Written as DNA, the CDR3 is TGCGCCAGCAAGACTAGCGGGGGAAATATCAAAGAGACCCAGTACTTC.

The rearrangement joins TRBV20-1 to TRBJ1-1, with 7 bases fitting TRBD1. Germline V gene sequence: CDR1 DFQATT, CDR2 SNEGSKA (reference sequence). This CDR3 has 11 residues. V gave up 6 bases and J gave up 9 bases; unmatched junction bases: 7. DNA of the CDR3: TGCAGTGCCCAAAGACAGGGCCAAGCTTTCTTT. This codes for CSAQRQGQAFF.

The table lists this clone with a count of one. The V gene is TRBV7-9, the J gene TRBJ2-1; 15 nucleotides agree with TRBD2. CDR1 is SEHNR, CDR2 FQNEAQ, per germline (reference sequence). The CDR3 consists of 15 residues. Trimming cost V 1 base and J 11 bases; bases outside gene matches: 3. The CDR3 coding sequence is TGTGCCAGCAGCTTAGTTGGACTAGCGGGGGGGCAGCAGTTCTTC. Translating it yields CASSLVGLAGGQQFF.

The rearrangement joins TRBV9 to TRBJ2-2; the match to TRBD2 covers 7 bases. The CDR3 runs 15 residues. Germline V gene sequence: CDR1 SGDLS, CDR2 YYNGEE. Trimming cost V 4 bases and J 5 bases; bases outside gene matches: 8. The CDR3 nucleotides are TGTGCCAGCAGCCTTGCGCAGGGAGGGACCGGGGAGCTGTTTTTT. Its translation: CASSLAQGGTGELFF.

The CDR3 loop is CAPSQAASGGGNEQFF. CDR3 sequence (DNA): TGTGCCCCCAGCCAAGCGGCAAGCGGGGGGGGGAATGAGCAGTTCTTC. This sequence joins TRBV4-2 and TRBJ2-1, with 10 bases fitting TRBD2. V was pared by 11 bases and J by 7 bases, with 17 bases of the junction left unmatched. Per the germline V gene, CDR1 is LGHNA and CDR2 is YNFKEQ. The CDR3 spans 16 residues.

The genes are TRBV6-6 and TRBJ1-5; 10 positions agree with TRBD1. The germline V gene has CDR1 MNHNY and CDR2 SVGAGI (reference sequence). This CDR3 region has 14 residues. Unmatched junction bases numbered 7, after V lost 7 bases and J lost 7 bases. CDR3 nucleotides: TGTGCCAGCACCGCGGACAGGGGGTACCAGCCCCAGCATTTT. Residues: CASTADRGYQPQHF.

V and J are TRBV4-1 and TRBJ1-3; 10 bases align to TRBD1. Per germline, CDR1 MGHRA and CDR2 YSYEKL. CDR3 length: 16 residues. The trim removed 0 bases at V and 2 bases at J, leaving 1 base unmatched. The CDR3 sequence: CASSQDDRGPGNTIYF. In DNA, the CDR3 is TGCGCCAGCAGCCAAGACGACAGGGGGCCTGGAAACACCATATATTTT.

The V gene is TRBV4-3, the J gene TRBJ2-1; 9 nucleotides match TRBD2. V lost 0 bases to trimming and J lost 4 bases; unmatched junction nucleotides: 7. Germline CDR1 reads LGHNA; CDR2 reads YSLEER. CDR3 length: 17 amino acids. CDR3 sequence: CASSQDPSSGEYNEQFF. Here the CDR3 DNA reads TGCGCCAGCAGCCAAGACCCTTCTAGCGGGGAGTACAATGAGCAGTTCTTC.

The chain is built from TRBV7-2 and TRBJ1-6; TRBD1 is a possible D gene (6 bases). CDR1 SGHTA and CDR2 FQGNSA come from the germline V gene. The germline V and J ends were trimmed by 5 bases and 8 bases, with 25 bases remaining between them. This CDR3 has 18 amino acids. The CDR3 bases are TGTGCCAGCAGCCAGTTAGGTATAGGAACAGGGATGGATTCACCCCTCCACTTT. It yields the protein CASSQLGIGTGMDSPLHF.

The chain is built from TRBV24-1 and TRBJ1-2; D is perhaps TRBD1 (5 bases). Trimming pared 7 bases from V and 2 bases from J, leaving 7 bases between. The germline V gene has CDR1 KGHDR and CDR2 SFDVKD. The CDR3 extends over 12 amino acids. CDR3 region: CATSDSNYGYTF. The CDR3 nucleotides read TGTGCCACCAGCGACAGCAACTATGGCTACACCTTC.

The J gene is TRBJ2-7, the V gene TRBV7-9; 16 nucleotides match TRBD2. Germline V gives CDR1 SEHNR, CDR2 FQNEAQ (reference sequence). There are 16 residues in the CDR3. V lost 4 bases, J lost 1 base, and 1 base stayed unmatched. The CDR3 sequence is CASSSGLAGGSYEQYF. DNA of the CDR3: TGTGCCAGCAGCTCGGGACTAGCGGGGGGGTCCTACGAGCAGTACTTC.

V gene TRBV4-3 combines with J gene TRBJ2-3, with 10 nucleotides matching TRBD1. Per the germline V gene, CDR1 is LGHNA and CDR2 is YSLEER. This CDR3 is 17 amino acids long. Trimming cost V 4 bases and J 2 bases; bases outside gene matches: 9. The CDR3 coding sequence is TGCGCCAGCAGCCCCTTTATAGGGACAGGGGCCACAGATACGCAGTATTTT. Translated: CASSPFIGTGATDTQYF.

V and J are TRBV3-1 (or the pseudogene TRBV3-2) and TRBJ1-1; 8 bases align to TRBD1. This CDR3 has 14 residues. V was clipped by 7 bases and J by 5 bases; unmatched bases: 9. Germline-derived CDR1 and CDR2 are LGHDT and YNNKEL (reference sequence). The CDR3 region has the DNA TGTGCCAGCAACCAGGGGGCTGAGGGTACTGAAGCTTTCTTT. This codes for CASNQGAEGTEAFF.

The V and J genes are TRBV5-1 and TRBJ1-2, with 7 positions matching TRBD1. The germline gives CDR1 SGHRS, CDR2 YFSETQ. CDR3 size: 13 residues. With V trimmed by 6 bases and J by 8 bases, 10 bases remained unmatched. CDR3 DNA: TGCGCCAGCACCACACAGGGGCTAGAAGGCTACACCTTC. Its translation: CASTTQGLEGYTF.

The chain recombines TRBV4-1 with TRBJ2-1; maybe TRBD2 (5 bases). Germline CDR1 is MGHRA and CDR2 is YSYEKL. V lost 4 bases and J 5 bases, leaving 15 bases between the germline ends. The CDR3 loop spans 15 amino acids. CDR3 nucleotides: TGCGCCAGCAGCCGAGCGGTTCCCCCGAACAATGAGCAGTTCTTC. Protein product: CASSRAVPPNNEQFF.

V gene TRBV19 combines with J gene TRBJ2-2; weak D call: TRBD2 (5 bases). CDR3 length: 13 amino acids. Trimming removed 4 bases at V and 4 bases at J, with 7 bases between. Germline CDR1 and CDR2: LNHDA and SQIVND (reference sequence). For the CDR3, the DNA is TGTGCCAGTAGTAACGGGATCACCGGGGAGCTGTTTTTT. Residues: CASSNGITGELFF.

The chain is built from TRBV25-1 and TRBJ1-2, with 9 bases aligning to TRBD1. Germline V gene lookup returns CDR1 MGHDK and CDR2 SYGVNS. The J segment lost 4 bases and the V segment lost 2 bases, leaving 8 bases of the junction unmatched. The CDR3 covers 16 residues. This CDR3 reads CASSEGGTGIGYGYTF. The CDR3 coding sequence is TGTGCCAGCAGTGAAGGGGGGACAGGGATAGGCTATGGCTACACCTTC.

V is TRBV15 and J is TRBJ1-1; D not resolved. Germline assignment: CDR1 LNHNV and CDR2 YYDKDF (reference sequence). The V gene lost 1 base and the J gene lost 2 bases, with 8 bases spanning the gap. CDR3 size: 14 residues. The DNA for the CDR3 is TGTGCCACCAGCAGAGCAGGATCCAACACTGAAGCTTTCTTT. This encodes CATSRAGSNTEAFF. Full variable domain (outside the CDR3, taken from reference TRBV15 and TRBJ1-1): DAMVIQNPRYQVTQFGKPVTLSCSQTLNHNVMYWYQQKSSQAPKLLFHYYDKDFNNEADTPDNFQSRRPNTSFCFLDIRSPGLGDTAMYLCATSRAGSNTEAFFGQGTRLTVV.

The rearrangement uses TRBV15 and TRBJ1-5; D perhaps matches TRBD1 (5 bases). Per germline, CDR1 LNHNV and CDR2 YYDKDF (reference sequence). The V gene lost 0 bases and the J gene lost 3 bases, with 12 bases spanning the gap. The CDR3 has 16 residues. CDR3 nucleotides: TGTGCCACCAGCAGAGAAGGACACTCCGTCAATCAGCCCCAGCATTTT. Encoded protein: CATSREGHSVNQPQHF.

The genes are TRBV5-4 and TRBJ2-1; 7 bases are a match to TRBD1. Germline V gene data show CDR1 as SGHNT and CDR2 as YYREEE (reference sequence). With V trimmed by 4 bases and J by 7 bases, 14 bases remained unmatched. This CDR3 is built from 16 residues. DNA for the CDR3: TGTGCCAGCAGCCGGGACAGATCACTGGGGACGAATGAGCAGTTCTTC. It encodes CASSRDRSLGTNEQFF.

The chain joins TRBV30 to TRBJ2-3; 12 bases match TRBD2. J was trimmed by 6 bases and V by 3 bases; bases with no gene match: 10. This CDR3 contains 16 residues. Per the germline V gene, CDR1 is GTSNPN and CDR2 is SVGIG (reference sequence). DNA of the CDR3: TGTGCCTGGAGCCCCGGACTAGCGGGGATCGGGGATACGCAGTATTTT. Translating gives CAWSPGLAGIGDTQYF.

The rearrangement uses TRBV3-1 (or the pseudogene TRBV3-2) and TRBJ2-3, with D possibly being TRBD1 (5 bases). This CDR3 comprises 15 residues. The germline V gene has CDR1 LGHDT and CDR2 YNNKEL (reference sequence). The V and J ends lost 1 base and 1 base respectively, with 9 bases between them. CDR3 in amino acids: CASSQGLGRTDTQYF. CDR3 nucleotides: TGTGCCAGCAGCCAAGGTTTGGGGCGCACAGATACGCAGTATTTT.

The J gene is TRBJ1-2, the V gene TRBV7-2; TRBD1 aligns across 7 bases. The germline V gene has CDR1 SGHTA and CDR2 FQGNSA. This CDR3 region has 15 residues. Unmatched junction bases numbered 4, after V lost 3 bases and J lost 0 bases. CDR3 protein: CASSLGQRANYGYTF. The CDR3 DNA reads TGTGCCAGCAGCTTGGGACAGAGAGCTAACTATGGCTACACCTTC.